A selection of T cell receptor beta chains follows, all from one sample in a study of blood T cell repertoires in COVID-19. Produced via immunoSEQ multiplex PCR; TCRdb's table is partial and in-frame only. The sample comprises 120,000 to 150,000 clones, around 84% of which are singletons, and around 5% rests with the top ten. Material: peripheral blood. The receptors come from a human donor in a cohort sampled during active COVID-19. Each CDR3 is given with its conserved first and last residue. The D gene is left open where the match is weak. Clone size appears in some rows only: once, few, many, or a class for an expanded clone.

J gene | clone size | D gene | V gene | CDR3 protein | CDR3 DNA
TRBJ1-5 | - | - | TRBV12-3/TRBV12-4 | CASSGTEGPQHF | TGTGCCAGCAGTGGGACGGAGGGGCCCCAGCATTTT
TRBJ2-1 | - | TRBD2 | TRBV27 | CASKGGLAGGPGHEQFF | TGTGCCAGCAAAGGGGGACTAGCGGGAGGCCCGGGGCATGAGCAGTTCTTC
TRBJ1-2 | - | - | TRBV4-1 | CASSPQGTRGYTF | TGCGCCAGCAGCCCCCAAGGGACTAGAGGCTACACCTTC
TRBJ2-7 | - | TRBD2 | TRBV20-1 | CSASLGTSVGEQYF | TGCAGTGCTAGTCTTGGGACTAGCGTAGGCGAGCAGTACTTC
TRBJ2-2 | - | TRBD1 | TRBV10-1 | CASSPPGTGFPGELFF | TGCGCCAGCAGCCCCCCCGGGACAGGGTTCCCCGGGGAGCTGTTTTTT
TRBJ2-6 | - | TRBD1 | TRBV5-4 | CASRRDRGGSGANVLTF | TGTGCCAGCAGGAGGGACAGGGGGGGGTCTGGGGCCAACGTCCTGACTTTC
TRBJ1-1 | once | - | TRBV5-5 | CASSLVRGRGTEAFF | TGTGCCAGCAGCTTGGTACGAGGCCGGGGGACTGAAGCTTTCTTT
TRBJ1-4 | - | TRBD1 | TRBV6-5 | CASTAGTGLNEKLFF | TGTGCCAGCACCGCCGGGACAGGGCTTAATGAAAAACTGTTTTTT
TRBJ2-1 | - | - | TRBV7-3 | CASSLSRQHNEQFF | TGTGCCAGCAGCTTATCGCGACAGCACAATGAGCAGTTCTTC
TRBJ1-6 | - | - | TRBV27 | CASNQQGLNSPLHF | TGTGCCAGCAATCAACAGGGACTAAATTCACCCCTCCACTTT
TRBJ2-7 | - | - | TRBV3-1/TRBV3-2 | CASSQEWAGYEQYF | TGTGCCAGCAGCCAAGAGTGGGCAGGGTACGAGCAGTACTTC
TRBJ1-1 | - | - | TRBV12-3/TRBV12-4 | CASSYRNTEAFF | TGTGCCAGCAGCTATAGGAACACTGAAGCTTTCTTT
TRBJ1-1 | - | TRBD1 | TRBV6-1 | CASSETGQGTEAFF | TGTGCCAGCAGTGAAACTGGACAGGGCACTGAAGCTTTCTTT
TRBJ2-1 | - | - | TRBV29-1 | CSGGQRNEQFF | TGCAGCGGCGGACAGCGCAATGAGCAGTTCTTC
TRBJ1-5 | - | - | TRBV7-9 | CASSPGQGNQPQHF | TGTGCCAGCAGCCCCGGGCAGGGGAATCAGCCCCAGCATTTT
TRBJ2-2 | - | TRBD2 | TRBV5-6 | CASGLAGANTGELFF | TGTGCCAGCGGCTTAGCGGGGGCGAACACCGGGGAGCTGTTTTTT
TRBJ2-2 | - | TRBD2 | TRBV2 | CASSVAGGNTGELFF | TGTGCCAGCAGTGTAGCGGGGGGGAACACCGGGGAGCTGTTTTTT
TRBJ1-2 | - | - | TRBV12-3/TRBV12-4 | CASRGRGDGYTF | TGTGCCAGCAGGGGGCGGGGGGATGGCTACACCTTC
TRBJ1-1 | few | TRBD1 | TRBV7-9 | CASSLLAPRQGKSIAFF | TGTGCCAGCAGCTTATTAGCTCCCCGACAGGGAAAATCGATAGCTTTCTTT
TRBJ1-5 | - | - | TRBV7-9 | CASSLGSSGLQPQHF | TGTGCCAGCAGCTTAGGATCGTCAGGGCTGCAGCCCCAGCATTTT
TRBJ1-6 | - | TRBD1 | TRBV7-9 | CASSSDRGMNSPLHF | TGTGCCAGCAGTTCGGACAGGGGCATGAATTCACCCCTCCACTTT
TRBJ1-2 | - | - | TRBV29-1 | CSVEKVEKGVYGYTF | TGCAGCGTTGAGAAGGTTGAAAAGGGGGTCTATGGCTACACCTTC
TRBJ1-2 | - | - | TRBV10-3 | CAISESNRNYGYTF | TGTGCCATCAGTGAGTCTAACAGGAACTATGGCTACACCTTC
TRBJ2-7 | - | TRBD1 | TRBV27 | CASGPGQGKTYEQYF | TGTGCCAGTGGGCCGGGACAGGGGAAAACCTACGAGCAGTACTTC
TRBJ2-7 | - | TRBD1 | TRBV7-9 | CASSYNPGQATYEQYF | TGTGCCAGCAGCTACAACCCGGGACAGGCAACCTACGAGCAGTACTTC
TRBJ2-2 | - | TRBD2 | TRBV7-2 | CASSLDGGAAGELFF | TGTGCCAGCAGCTTAGACGGGGGGGCCGCCGGGGAGCTGTTTTTT
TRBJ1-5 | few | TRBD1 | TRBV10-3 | CATGGQGGQPQHF | TGTGCCACCGGGGGACAGGGGGGTCAGCCCCAGCATTTT
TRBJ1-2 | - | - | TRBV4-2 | CASSHAEGGYTF | TGTGCCAGCAGCCATGCCGAGGGTGGCTACACCTTC
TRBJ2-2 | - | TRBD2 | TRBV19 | CASSLAGGQYTGELFF | TGTGCCAGTAGTTTAGCGGGGGGGCAGTACACCGGGGAGCTGTTTTTT
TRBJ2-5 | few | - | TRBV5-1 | CASSWVAGETQYF | TGCGCCAGCAGCTGGGTCGCGGGGGAGACCCAGTACTTC
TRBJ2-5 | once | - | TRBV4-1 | CASRLTGLTKETQYF | TGCGCCAGCAGGCTAACGGGACTTACGAAAGAGACCCAGTACTTC